This T cell receptor (beta chain) was retrieved from a study of beta chain features in type 1 diabetes. Broader study findings: Any HLA type influence on TCRB rearrangement was left unresolved here.

V shed 4 bases, J shed 3 bases, and the junction held 8 bases outside the gene matches. Germline assignment: CDR1 SGHVS and CDR2 FQNEAQ. The CDR3 totals 16 residues. Reverse transcription of all isolated RNA meant that expressed TCRB transcripts were sequenced. Measured with immunoSEQ multiplex PCR; TCRdb has only the in-frame clones, and not every one. The table shows approximately 160,000 clones, with just over 9% occurring only once. There are a few counts of this clone. Its antigen is unidentified. The clonotype was recovered from a woman in her late teens or twenties in good health. Sample: central memory CD4+ T cells from blood. The V gene is TRBV7-8, the J gene TRBJ1-5, with 8 nucleotides matching TRBD1. The CDR3 sequence is CASSSAGTGYNQPQHF. CDR3 DNA: TGTGCCAGCAGCTCTGCCGGGACAGGATACAATCAGCCCCAGCATTTT.